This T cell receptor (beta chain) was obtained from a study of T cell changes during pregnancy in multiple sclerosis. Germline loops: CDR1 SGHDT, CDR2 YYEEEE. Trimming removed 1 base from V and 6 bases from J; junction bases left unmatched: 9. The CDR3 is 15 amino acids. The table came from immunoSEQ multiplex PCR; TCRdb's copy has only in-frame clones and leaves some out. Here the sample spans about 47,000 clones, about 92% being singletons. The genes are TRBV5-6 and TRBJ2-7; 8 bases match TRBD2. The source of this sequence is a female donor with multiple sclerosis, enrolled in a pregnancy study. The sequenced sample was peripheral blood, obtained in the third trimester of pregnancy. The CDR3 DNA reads TGTGCCAGCAGCTTGAAAGCGGGAGTGTTTGGCGAGCAGTACTTC. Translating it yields CASSLKAGVFGEQYF.